One TCR beta chain is described in this entry. What it binds is unknown. The data stem from a study of regulatory T cells in long-lasting Graves disease. General study points: TRBV28, TRBJ1-2 and TRBJ2-5 were segments that persistent disease favored.

The V gene's germline CDR1 is SGHTA and CDR2 FQGNSA. With V trimmed by 5 bases and J by 6 bases, 13 bases remained unmatched. The CDR3 length is 15 residues. The time point was: newly diagnosed GD, antithyroid drugs for less than 3 months. The authors made the TCR library using RNA they extracted from PBMCs. One endocrinology department in Xi'an, China, was where patients came from. For TCR beta, libraries came from iRepertoire HTBI primers and Arm-PCR of CDR3 regions. TCRdb ran MiXCR on the multiplex PCR reads and lists one entry per CDR3 protein. The sample has about 220,000 distinct CDR3 sequences; approximately 19% are singletons. This same sample was also taken into another study, of T cells in Graves' hyperthyroidism and ophthalmopathy. This second study notes: Patients with uncontrolled infections, other autoimmune diseases, pregnancy or lactation were excluded.

The material sequenced was peripheral blood mononuclear cells (PBMCs), taken at new diagnosis, from a patient treated with antithyroid drugs. The genes are TRBV7-2 and TRBJ2-7; 7 bases agree with TRBD1. This sequence was found in a woman aged 25-40 years with Graves disease. The CDR3 DNA is TGTGCCAGCAGCCGCCCCGGGACAGACCCTTTCGAGCAGTACTTC. Amino acid sequence: CASSRPGTDPFEQYF.